This paragraph covers one TCR beta chain sequence. Its antigen is as yet unknown. This sample was included in a study of T cell clusters in autoimmune cytopenias. The study, taken as a whole, reports: TRB repertoire shifts in secondary cytopenia and chronic lymphocytic leukemia mostly reflected lymphoma, not autoimmunity.

One tube held mixed TRB-A and TRB-B primer pools for touch-down PCR. TCRdb reprocessed the multiplex PCR reads; each CDR3 protein has one entry and no DNA is given. This sample contains roughly 5,400 distinct CDR3 sequences. The CDR3 has 13 amino acids. The germline CDR1 and CDR2 sequences are DFQATT and SNEGSKA (reference sequence). TRB amplification used approximately 250 ng of peripheral blood genomic DNA. The chain employs TRBV20-1 and TRBJ1-2; no DNA is available, so the TRBD1 call from TCRdb remains unchecked. The TCR sequence derives from a human donor with an autoimmune cytopenia or autoimmune hepatitis (not recorded which). Sequencing input: peripheral blood. CDR3 in amino acids: CSARDYQQGGYTF.